A selection of T cell receptor beta chains follows, all from one sample in a study of cytomegalovirus exposure and HLA in healthy donors. The protocol was immunoSEQ multiplex PCR, while the TCRdb copy is restricted to in-frame clones and leaves out a portion. Altogether around 120,000 clones are present, 55% to 75% being singletons, with the ten largest covering about 1.5%. Source material: PBMCs. These TCRs come from a young man in good health and CMV-seropositive. CDR3s include the opening cysteine and the closing phenylalanine or tryptophan. A D gene is named only where the DNA matches it firmly. Size values are once, few and many counts, or a class for expanded clones, and some rows have none.

D gene: -
CDR3 length: 13
V gene: TRBV27
J gene: TRBJ2-6
clone size: -
CDR3 DNA: TGTGCCAGCAGTTCTCTAGGGGCCAACGTCCTGACTTTC
CDR3 protein: CASSSLGANVLTF

D gene: -
CDR3 length: 13
V gene: TRBV27
J gene: TRBJ2-2
clone size: few
CDR3 DNA: TGTGCCAGCACGCAGGTCGGCACCGGGGAGCTGTTTTTT
CDR3 protein: CASTQVGTGELFF

D gene: TRBD1
CDR3 length: 16
V gene: TRBV5-6
J gene: TRBJ2-3
clone size: -
CDR3 DNA: TGTGCCAGCAGCTTGGGAGGACAGGGCAGTCCAGATACGCAGTATTTT
CDR3 protein: CASSLGGQGSPDTQYF

D gene: -
CDR3 length: 13
V gene: TRBV6-1
J gene: TRBJ2-2
clone size: -
CDR3 DNA: TGTGCCAGCACCCTATCAGGGCCCGGGGAGCTGTTTTTT
CDR3 protein: CASTLSGPGELFF

D gene: -
CDR3 length: 12
V gene: TRBV7-9
J gene: TRBJ2-3
clone size: -
CDR3 DNA: TGTGCCAGCAGCTCACCTCTACGATCGCAGTATTTT
CDR3 protein: CASSSPLRSQYF

D gene: -
CDR3 length: 13
V gene: TRBV5-1
J gene: TRBJ2-1
clone size: -
CDR3 DNA: TGCGCCAGCAGCCGTGACAGGACCAATGAGCAGTTCTTC
CDR3 protein: CASSRDRTNEQFF

D gene: TRBD1
CDR3 length: 16
V gene: TRBV7-3
J gene: TRBJ2-7
clone size: -
CDR3 DNA: TGTGCCAGCAGCCTCAGTGGGGACAGGGGGCTTTACGAGCAGTACTTC
CDR3 protein: CASSLSGDRGLYEQYF

D gene: TRBD1
CDR3 length: 16
V gene: TRBV10-2
J gene: TRBJ2-7
clone size: -
CDR3 DNA: TGCGCCAGCAGTGAGTTACCACGACAGGGGGCCTACGAGCAGTACTTC
CDR3 protein: CASSELPRQGAYEQYF

D gene: -
CDR3 length: 14
V gene: TRBV5-1
J gene: TRBJ2-3
clone size: -
CDR3 DNA: TGCGCCAGCCAAAGCGCTACTAGCACAGATACGCAGTATTTT
CDR3 protein: CASQSATSTDTQYF

D gene: TRBD1
CDR3 length: 13
V gene: TRBV6-6
J gene: TRBJ2-7
clone size: -
CDR3 DNA: TGTGCCAGCAGTTTCGGGACAGGGATCGAGCAGTACTTC
CDR3 protein: CASSFGTGIEQYF

D gene: -
CDR3 length: 15
V gene: TRBV4-3
J gene: TRBJ2-3
clone size: -
CDR3 DNA: TGCGCCAGCAGCCAAGCTGGGGGCCGGACAGATACGCAGTATTTT
CDR3 protein: CASSQAGGRTDTQYF

D gene: TRBD2
CDR3 length: 17
V gene: TRBV10-3
J gene: TRBJ2-7
clone size: few
CDR3 DNA: TGTGCCATCAGTGAAACACTAGCGGGAGCAGGGTTTTACGAGCAGTACTTC
CDR3 protein: CAISETLAGAGFYEQYF

D gene: TRBD2
CDR3 length: 15
V gene: TRBV2
J gene: TRBJ2-7
clone size: -
CDR3 DNA: TGTGCCAGCAGTGCTGGAGCGGGAGGATGGGACGAGCAGTACTTC
CDR3 protein: CASSAGAGGWDEQYF

D gene: -
CDR3 length: 14
V gene: TRBV9
J gene: TRBJ2-3
clone size: -
CDR3 DNA: TGTGCCAGCACTTTCGCGGCTAGCACAGATACGCAGTATTTT
CDR3 protein: CASTFAASTDTQYF

D gene: TRBD2
CDR3 length: 17
V gene: TRBV7-9
J gene: TRBJ2-7
clone size: -
CDR3 DNA: TGTGCCAGCAGCCCATCCCCTAGCGGGGGTTTTACCTACGAGCAGTACTTC
CDR3 protein: CASSPSPSGGFTYEQYF

D gene: TRBD1
CDR3 length: 15
V gene: TRBV6-1
J gene: TRBJ1-3
clone size: -
CDR3 DNA: TGTGCCAGCAGAATTAGCCGGGACAGCGGAAACACCATATATTTT
CDR3 protein: CASRISRDSGNTIYF

D gene: -
CDR3 length: 15
V gene: TRBV7-6
J gene: TRBJ1-1
clone size: -
CDR3 DNA: TGTGCCAGCAGCTTAGGTCCCGAGGGCCGGACTGAAGCTTTCTTT
CDR3 protein: CASSLGPEGRTEAFF

D gene: TRBD1
CDR3 length: 14
V gene: TRBV5-1
J gene: TRBJ2-7
clone size: few
CDR3 DNA: TGCGCCAGCAGCTCGGGACAGAGCTCCTACGAGCAGTACTTC
CDR3 protein: CASSSGQSSYEQYF

D gene: -
CDR3 length: 13
V gene: TRBV11-2
J gene: TRBJ2-7
clone size: -
CDR3 DNA: TGTGCCAGCACCAGGGTTGCTAGATACGAGCAGTACTTC
CDR3 protein: CASTRVARYEQYF

D gene: -
CDR3 length: 14
V gene: TRBV4-3
J gene: TRBJ1-2
clone size: few
CDR3 DNA: TGCGCCAGCAGCCGCAACAGGGATTTTTATGGCTACACCTTC
CDR3 protein: CASSRNRDFYGYTF

D gene: -
CDR3 length: 14
V gene: TRBV7-6
J gene: TRBJ2-7
clone size: -
CDR3 DNA: TGTGCCAGCAGCTTAAGTCCCAGCTCCTACGAGCAGTACTTC
CDR3 protein: CASSLSPSSYEQYF

D gene: TRBD2
CDR3 length: 15
V gene: TRBV10-3
J gene: TRBJ2-3
clone size: -
CDR3 DNA: TGTGCCATCAGTCCTAGCGGGAGGACCACAGATACGCAGTATTTT
CDR3 protein: CAISPSGRTTDTQYF

D gene: TRBD2
CDR3 length: 17
V gene: TRBV2
J gene: TRBJ2-1
clone size: -
CDR3 DNA: TGTGCCAGCACCACGGGACTAGCGGGAGGAGGGTACAATGAGCAGTTCTTC
CDR3 protein: CASTTGLAGGGYNEQFF

D gene: TRBD2
CDR3 length: 14
V gene: TRBV28
J gene: TRBJ2-1
clone size: -
CDR3 DNA: TGTGCCAGTCACGACCCTAGCGGCCACAATGAGCAGTTCTTC
CDR3 protein: CASHDPSGHNEQFF

D gene: TRBD2
CDR3 length: 14
V gene: TRBV5-6
J gene: TRBJ2-5
clone size: -
CDR3 DNA: TGTGCCAGCAGCTTGGGCGGGGGGGTCTCCGGGCAGTACTTC
CDR3 protein: CASSLGGGVSGQYF

D gene: TRBD1
CDR3 length: 16
V gene: TRBV5-4
J gene: TRBJ2-7
clone size: -
CDR3 DNA: TGTGCCAGCAGCTTGGGGCCCGGGACAGGGGGGGACGAGCAGTACTTC
CDR3 protein: CASSLGPGTGGDEQYF

D gene: -
CDR3 length: 10
V gene: TRBV20-1
J gene: TRBJ2-1
clone size: once
CDR3 DNA: TGCAGTGCAACATACAATGAGCAGTTCTTC
CDR3 protein: CSATYNEQFF

D gene: -
CDR3 length: 18
V gene: TRBV11-2
J gene: TRBJ2-2
clone size: -
CDR3 DNA: TGTGCCAGCACCTTTCCCCGGGACTCAAGCCCGAACACCGGGGAGCTGTTTTTT
CDR3 protein: CASTFPRDSSPNTGELFF

D gene: TRBD2
CDR3 length: 15
V gene: TRBV27
J gene: TRBJ2-3
clone size: -
CDR3 DNA: TGTGCCAGCAGTTTAAGCGGGAGATTTGTAGATACGCAGTATTTT
CDR3 protein: CASSLSGRFVDTQYF

D gene: TRBD2
CDR3 length: 19
V gene: TRBV7-9
J gene: TRBJ2-5
clone size: -
CDR3 DNA: TGTGCCAGCAGCCCCCACAGGGGACTAGCGGGAGGACGTAGAGAGACCCAGTACTTC
CDR3 protein: CASSPHRGLAGGRRETQYF

D gene: -
CDR3 length: 14
V gene: TRBV7-2
J gene: TRBJ2-7
clone size: -
CDR3 DNA: TGTGCCAGCAGCTTAAGGCTAGAACTAGGCGAGCAGTACTTC
CDR3 protein: CASSLRLELGEQYF

D gene: -
CDR3 length: 12
V gene: TRBV4-2
J gene: TRBJ2-7
clone size: -
CDR3 DNA: TGTGCCAGCAGCCAGGACACCTACGAGCAGTACTTC
CDR3 protein: CASSQDTYEQYF

D gene: -
CDR3 length: 14
V gene: TRBV7-8
J gene: TRBJ1-2
clone size: large
CDR3 DNA: TGTGCCAGCAGCTTAGCTGTGGTCGGGGTCGGCTACACCTTC
CDR3 protein: CASSLAVVGVGYTF

D gene: -
CDR3 length: 10
V gene: TRBV20-1
J gene: TRBJ2-1
clone size: -
CDR3 DNA: TGCAGTGCTACCAACAATGAGCAGTTCTTC
CDR3 protein: CSATNNEQFF

D gene: -
CDR3 length: 15
V gene: TRBV10-3
J gene: TRBJ2-1
clone size: -
CDR3 DNA: TGTGCCATCAGGGGGAGCGATGAGACCTACAATGAGCAGTTCTTC
CDR3 protein: CAIRGSDETYNEQFF

D gene: TRBD1
CDR3 length: 15
V gene: TRBV27
J gene: TRBJ2-7
clone size: -
CDR3 DNA: TGTGCCAGCAGTCCTGACAGGGGAAACTCCTACGAGCAGTACTTC
CDR3 protein: CASSPDRGNSYEQYF

D gene: TRBD1
CDR3 length: 15
V gene: TRBV6-5
J gene: TRBJ2-1
clone size: -
CDR3 DNA: TGTGCCAGCAGTTACGGACAGGGAGTTTACAATGAGCAGTTCTTC
CDR3 protein: CASSYGQGVYNEQFF